This record looks at one T cell receptor (beta chain) sequence and its context. Its binding antigen is unknown. Nothing much larger sits one base from this clone, and base qualities are not available. TCRdb shows the sequencer as Illumina NovaSeq 6000. TCRalpha and TCRbeta cDNA libraries were constructed by 5'RACE with constant-segment primers, with sample barcodes and unique molecular identifiers being introduced. RNA was extracted from every sample with Trizol reagent. Libraries were amplified in two PCR steps, with a second sample barcode and Illumina TruSeq adapters added in the second step. Libraries were sequenced on an Illumina NovaSeq with 2 x 150 bp paired-end reads. In the original analysis: Demultiplexing of reads and collapsing into UMI-guided consensus sequences were performed with migec v1.2.7. Using mixcr v2.1.11, UMI consensuses were aligned to TRA and TRB V and J templates and then assembled into clonotypes. A clonotype was counted as expanded or contracted only when both edgeR and NoisET called the clonotype significant, with the noise models trained on biological replicates. For edgeR calls, the thresholds were a false discovery rate-adjusted p below 0.01 and a log2 fold-change of 1. As an exploratory analysis of dynamics, PCA with hierarchical clustering was applied to max-normalized trajectories of the 1000 most abundant clonotypes. Separately sequenced CD4+ and CD8+ repertoires were used to assign the CD4 or CD8 phenotype of responding clones. In-frame beta chains were kept once TCRdb had trimmed the public reads at Q25 with fastp and called clones with MiXCR. Each entry is one CDR3 protein sequence, shown with its most common DNA and genes. In this record, the V and J calls reflect TCRdb's handling and not the investigators' own analysis. This sample lists under 450,000 distinct CDR3 sequences; over 13% were detected once. In total, the top ten clones hold under 25% of the sample.

The entry originates in a study of T-cell memory formation after mild COVID-19 (dated by TCRdb to about 2021). At the level of the whole study: TCR sequence clusters from the two donors were found to be largely donor specific. In a couple of donors, T-cell clones that expanded and contracted after mild COVID-19 were followed by sequencing TCRalpha and TCRbeta repertoires longitudinally. The cohort comprised two young, previously healthy adult volunteers, one female and one male.

PBMCs were isolated by Ficoll-Paque density gradient centrifugation. General study outcomes and caveats: Whether the second-wave clones peaking on day 37 were SARS-CoV-2 specific was not confirmed. Some responding clones were found in pre-infection memory, which suggests that pre-existing cross-reactive memory T cells took part in the SARS-CoV-2 response. The study included only a couple of mild cases, and larger cohorts that include severe cases with pre-infection samples were judged to be necessary. Balanced CD4/CD8 phenotypes were observed for clones contracting from day 15 to 85, whereas a bias towards CD4+ was observed for a second wave of clones expanding from day 15 to 37. Contracting CD4+ clones turned up mainly in the CM and EM memory subsets, whereas EMRA was where CD8+ clones were enriched.

The cysteine opens and the phenylalanine closes a CDR3 of 15 amino acids. The only DNA kept is the CDR3, 45 bases in frame from the first base. Deletion took 6 bases off V and 2 bases off J, with a span of 15 bases between the germline ends. CDR1 is given as MNHNY and CDR2 as SVGAGI, both from the germline V gene (reference sequence). The source is a man aged 18 to 30 who had mild COVID-19 (a few samples of this study predate the infection). The sample titles of this study are shuffled in the database, so cell type and time point are left out; the donor was told from shared clones. Sequencing input: PBMCs or a T cell subset sorted from them (not recorded which). The rearranged segments are TRBV6-6 and TRBJ2-3, and possibly TRBD1, on 7 matching bases. The encoded CDR3 is CASRRDRPSTDTQYF. The sequenced DNA is TGTGCCAGCAGGCGGGACAGACCTTCCACAGATACGCAGTATTTT.